A single T cell receptor beta chain is shown here with its context. A NOSPECS grade of at least 4, a Clinical Activity Score of at least 3 and duration under 3 months were recorded in ophthalmopathy patients. Per the germline V gene, CDR1 is SGHTA and CDR2 is FQGNSA. CDR3 size: 13 residues. Trimming removed 5 bases from V and 1 base from J, with 9 bases in between. TCR beta CDR3 sequences were amplified from RNA transcripts. The HTBI set primed first-round TCR CDR3 RT-PCR. MiXCR, applied by TCRdb to the multiplex PCR reads, yields one record per CDR3 protein. In the table there are 450,000 to 550,000 distinct CDR3 sequences, roughly 24% of which are singletons. The data derive from a study of T cells in Graves' hyperthyroidism and ophthalmopathy.

The source material was blood. The sequence came from a woman aged 25 to 39 with Graves' ophthalmopathy. This rearrangement joins TRBV7-2 to TRBJ2-7; D unresolved. This CDR3 reads CASSPSTSYEQYF. The DNA for the CDR3 is TGTGCCAGCAGCCCCTCCACATCCTACGAGCAGTACTTC.